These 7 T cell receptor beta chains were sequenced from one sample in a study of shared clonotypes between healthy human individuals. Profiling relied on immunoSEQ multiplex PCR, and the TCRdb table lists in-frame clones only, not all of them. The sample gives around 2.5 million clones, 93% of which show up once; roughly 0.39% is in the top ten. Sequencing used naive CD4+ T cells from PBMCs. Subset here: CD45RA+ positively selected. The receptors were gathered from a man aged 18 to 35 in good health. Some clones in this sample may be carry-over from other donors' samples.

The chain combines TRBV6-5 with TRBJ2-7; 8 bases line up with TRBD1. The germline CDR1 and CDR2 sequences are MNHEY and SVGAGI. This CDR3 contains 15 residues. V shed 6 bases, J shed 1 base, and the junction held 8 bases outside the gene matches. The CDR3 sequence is CASSQGTGQSYEQYF. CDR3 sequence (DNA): TGTGCCAGCAGCCAGGGGACAGGTCAGTCCTACGAGCAGTACTTC.

The CDR3 spells CASSLIAGAGTF. The CDR3 nucleotides read TGCGCCAGCAGCTTGATAGCGGGGGCTGGGACCTTC. This chain connects TRBV5-1 to TRBJ1-2, with D tentatively TRBD1 (6 bases). V was cut by 1 base and J by 14 bases, with 15 bases left in between. Germline CDR1 reads SGHRS; CDR2 reads YFSETQ. CDR3 size: 12 residues. Using reference TRBV5-1 and TRBJ1-2 for the parts outside the CDR3, the full variable domain is KAGVTQTPRYLIKTRGQQVTLSCSPISGHRSVSWYQQTPGQGLQFLFEYFSETQRNKGNFPGRFSGRQFSNSRSEMNVSTLELGDSALYLCASSLIAGAGTFGSGTRLTVV.

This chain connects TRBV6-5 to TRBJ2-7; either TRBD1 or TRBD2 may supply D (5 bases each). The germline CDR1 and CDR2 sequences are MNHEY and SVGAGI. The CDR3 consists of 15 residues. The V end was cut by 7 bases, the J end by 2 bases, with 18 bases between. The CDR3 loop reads CASIAAGTPTYEQYF. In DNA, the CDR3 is TGTGCCAGCATCGCGGCCGGGACGCCTACCTACGAGCAGTACTTC.

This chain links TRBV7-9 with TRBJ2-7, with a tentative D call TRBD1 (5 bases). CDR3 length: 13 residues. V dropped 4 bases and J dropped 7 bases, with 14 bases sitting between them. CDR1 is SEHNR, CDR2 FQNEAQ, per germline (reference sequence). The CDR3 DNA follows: TGTGCCAGCAGCTCCGTACAGGAGATTGAGCAGTACTTC. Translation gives CASSSVQEIEQYF.

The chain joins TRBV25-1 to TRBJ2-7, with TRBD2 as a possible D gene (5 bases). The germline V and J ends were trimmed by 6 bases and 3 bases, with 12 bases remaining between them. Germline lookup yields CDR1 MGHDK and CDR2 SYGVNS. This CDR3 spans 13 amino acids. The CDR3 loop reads CASSRTSLYEQYF. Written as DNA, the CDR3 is TGTGCCAGCAGCCGGACTTCCCTCTACGAGCAGTACTTC.

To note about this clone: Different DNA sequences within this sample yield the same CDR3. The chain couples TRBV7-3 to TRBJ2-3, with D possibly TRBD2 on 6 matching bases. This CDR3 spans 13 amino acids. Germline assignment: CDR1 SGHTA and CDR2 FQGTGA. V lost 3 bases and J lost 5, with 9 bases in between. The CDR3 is CASSLTREDTQYF. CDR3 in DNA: TGTGCCAGCAGCTTGACTAGGGAAGATACGCAGTATTTT.

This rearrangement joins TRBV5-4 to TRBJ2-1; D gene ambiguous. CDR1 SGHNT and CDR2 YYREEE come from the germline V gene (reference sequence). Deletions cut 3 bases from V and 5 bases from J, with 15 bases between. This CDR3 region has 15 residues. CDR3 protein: CASSSDRLTNNEQFF. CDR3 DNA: TGTGCCAGCAGCTCCGACCGCCTAACAAACAATGAGCAGTTCTTC. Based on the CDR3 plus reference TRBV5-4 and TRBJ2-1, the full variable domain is ETGVTQSPTHLIKTRGQQVTLRCSSQSGHNTVSWYQQALGQGPQFIFQYYREEENGRGNFPPRFSGLQFPNYSSELNVNALELDDSALYLCASSSDRLTNNEQFFGPGTRLTVL.